The 26 T cell receptor beta chains below come from one sample, sequenced in a study of memory B cells and T cells in multiple sclerosis. Sequenced by immunoSEQ multiplex PCR; TCRdb stores in-frame clones only, minus some. The table lists 32,000 or so clones, approximately 85% of them singletons. CFSE-dim autoproliferating and CFSE-high non-proliferating T cells from unstimulated culture were sequenced separately. Replicate wells were pooled after roughly 7 days of stimulus-free culture of 5x10^7 CFSE-labeled PBMCs. Which antigens these TCRs recognize remains unknown. What was sequenced was PBMCs from blood kept in culture. These receptors originate from a human donor with multiple sclerosis.

In this sample, this clone turned up once. The rearrangement links TRBV6-1 to TRBJ2-7, with 8 bases that match TRBD2. V lost 6 bases, J lost 2 bases, and 6 bases stayed unmatched. The germline V gene has CDR1 MNHNS and CDR2 SASEGT. The CDR3 loop spans 14 amino acids. The CDR3 DNA reads as TGTGCCAGCAGGATTAGCGGGGCGACCTACGAGCAGTACTTC. Amino acids: CASRISGATYEQYF.

The rearrangement joins TRBV30 to TRBJ2-3; D gene ambiguous. V was trimmed by 8 bases and J by 0 bases, leaving 18 bases between them. Germline CDR1 GTSNPN, CDR2 SVGIG (reference sequence). The CDR3 runs to 15 residues. CDR3 region: CAHSSGVSSTDTQYF. CDR3 bases: TGTGCCCATTCCTCGGGCGTTTCTAGCACAGATACGCAGTATTTT.

This clone was found a few times. The chain uses TRBV7-9 and TRBJ1-2; the match to TRBD1 covers 8 bases. With 1 base clipped from V and 3 bases from J, the junction kept 4 bases outside the gene matches. The CDR3 runs 15 residues. Germline V gives CDR1 SEHNR, CDR2 FQNEAQ (reference sequence). CDR3 DNA sequence: TGTGCCAGCAGCTTAGGACAGGGGAAGTACTATGGCTACACCTTC. This gives the protein CASSLGQGKYYGYTF.

This chain links TRBV28 with TRBJ1-3; a weak D match, TRBD1 (5 bases). The V gene lost 5 bases and the J gene lost 0 bases, with 23 bases spanning the gap. CDR3 length: 19 residues. Germline assignment: CDR1 MDHEN and CDR2 SYDVKM. CDR3 protein: CASSPGPGVLLLSGNTIYF. The CDR3 coding sequence is TGTGCCAGCAGTCCCGGACCGGGGGTCCTCCTACTCTCTGGAAACACCATATATTTT.

The chain recombines TRBV2 with TRBJ1-6; D not resolved. Germline values: CDR1 SNHLY, CDR2 FYNNEI. This CDR3 comprises 12 residues. The ends were cut back, 6 bases at V and 9 bases at J, with 9 bases in the middle. Here the CDR3 DNA reads TGTGCCAGCAGGGGGATGGGTTCACCCCTCCACTTT. This sequence encodes CASRGMGSPLHF.

The chain links TRBV28 to TRBJ1-2; D perhaps matches TRBD1 (6 bases). The CDR3 has 15 residues. V was clipped by 4 bases and J by 6 bases, with 18 bases between them. CDR1 is MDHEN, CDR2 SYDVKM, per germline. The chain's CDR3 is CASSSTQGTWHGYTF. For the CDR3, the DNA is TGTGCCAGCAGTTCAACCCAGGGGACATGGCATGGCTACACCTTC.

The chain carries TRBV4-1 and TRBJ2-7; possibly TRBD2 for D (5 bases). Trimming left V 4 bases short and J 3 bases short, with 10 bases between. CDR3 length: 13 amino acids. Germline CDR1 and CDR2: MGHRA and YSYEKL. This chain's CDR3 is CASSPGVRYEQYF. The CDR3 DNA reads as TGCGCCAGCAGCCCCGGGGTGCGCTACGAGCAGTACTTC.

The chain employs TRBV6-1 and TRBJ2-2; D call uncertain. V was cut by 2 bases and J by 0 bases, with 13 bases left in between. The CDR3 length is 17 residues. CDR1 is MNHNS and CDR2 is SASEGT in the germline V gene. CDR3 in DNA: TGTGCCAGCAGTGAAAATTTGGGATTTGCGAACACCGGGGAGCTGTTTTTT. Translating it yields CASSENLGFANTGELFF.

The genes are TRBV2 and TRBJ1-1; maybe TRBD1 (5 bases). The CDR3 is made up of 15 amino acids. Looked up from germline, CDR1 is SNHLY and CDR2 is FYNNEI. Trimming pared 7 bases from V and 6 bases from J, leaving 21 bases between. CDR3 loop: CASTRTGASGAEAFF. The CDR3 DNA is TGTGCCAGCACGCGAACAGGAGCCTCGGGGGCTGAAGCTTTCTTT.

The gene calls are TRBV19 and TRBJ2-2; D call uncertain. CDR3 length: 14 residues. V lost 7 bases and J 3 bases, leaving 12 bases between the germline ends. Per germline, CDR1 LNHDA and CDR2 SQIVND (reference sequence). The CDR3 spells CASTDRFHTGELFF. The CDR3 region has the DNA TGTGCCAGTACTGATAGGTTCCACACCGGGGAGCTGTTTTTT.

This chain joins TRBV7-3 and TRBJ2-1, with 12 positions matching TRBD1. The CDR3 extends over 17 amino acids. V gave up 2 bases and J gave up 9 bases; unmatched junction bases: 11. Germline values: CDR1 SGHTA, CDR2 FQGTGA. CDR3 coding DNA: TGTGCCAGCAGCTTAGCCGGGACAGGGGGCACGGGCAGTGAGCAGTTCTTC. Translating it yields CASSLAGTGGTGSEQFF.

The CDR3 loop is CASRSTGTGGSGANVLTF. In DNA, the CDR3 is TGTGCCAGCAGGTCGACCGGGACAGGGGGTTCTGGGGCCAACGTCCTGACTTTC. The V call is TRBV4-2, the J call TRBJ2-6; 11 bases align to TRBD1. The CDR3 runs to 18 residues. Germline V CDR1 and CDR2: LGHNA, YNFKEQ. V gave up 6 bases and J gave up 1 base; unmatched junction bases: 8.

This chain links TRBV28 with TRBJ1-1; D ambiguous. Trimming stripped 5 bases from V and 0 bases from J, with 7 bases between. Germline lookup yields CDR1 MDHEN and CDR2 SYDVKM. The CDR3 extends over 13 amino acids. CDR3 nucleotide sequence: TGTGCCAGCAGTACAGTCATGAACACTGAAGCTTTCTTT. Translated, it gives CASSTVMNTEAFF. Together with reference TRBV28 and TRBJ1-1, the CDR3 gives the full variable domain: DVKVTQSSRYLVKRTGEKVFLECVQDMDHENMFWYRQDPGLGLRLIYFSYDVKMKEKGDIPEGYSVSREKKERFSLILESASTNQTSMYLCASSTVMNTEAFFGQGTRLTVV.

This rearrangement joins TRBV6-1 to TRBJ2-5; TRBD1 matches at 9 bases. Unmatched junction bases numbered 9, after V lost 6 bases and J lost 4 bases. The CDR3 totals 15 residues. Germline CDR1 is MNHNS and CDR2 is SASEGT. The CDR3 nucleotides read TGTGCCAGCAGGACCACAGGGGGCATAGGAGAGACCCAGTACTTC. It yields the protein CASRTTGGIGETQYF.

The gene calls are TRBV9 and TRBJ1-6; TRBD1 aligns across 7 bases. Losses at the gene ends were 0 bases for V and 8 bases for J; bases not matched to a gene: 2. This CDR3 comprises 14 residues. Germline V gene data show CDR1 as SGDLS and CDR2 as YYNGEE. The CDR3 DNA follows: TGTGCCAGCAGCGTAGGGACAGGAGATTCACCCCTCCACTTT. Protein: CASSVGTGDSPLHF.

The V call is TRBV19, the J call TRBJ2-3; D is possibly TRBD2 (6 bases). The germline gives CDR1 LNHDA, CDR2 SQIVND (reference sequence). This CDR3 spans 15 amino acids. Trimming left V 4 bases short and J 4 bases short, with 15 bases between. CDR3: CASSRTARRADTQYF. The CDR3 DNA follows: TGTGCCAGTAGTAGGACGGCGAGGAGGGCAGATACGCAGTATTTT.

The chain recombines TRBV19 with TRBJ1-2; 8 nucleotides align to TRBD1. CDR1 LNHDA and CDR2 SQIVND come from the germline V gene (reference sequence). V lost 3 bases to trimming and J lost 1 base; unmatched junction nucleotides: 4. The length of the CDR3 is 15 residues. The CDR3 loop is CASSMRQGINYGYTF. DNA of the CDR3: TGTGCCAGTAGTATGAGACAGGGGATTAACTATGGCTACACCTTC.

This clone was observed a few times. The CDR3, as DNA: TGCGCCAGCAGCGGTTTTACAGGGAACACTGAAGCTTTCTTT. Translation: CASSGFTGNTEAFF. The chain employs TRBV5-1 and TRBJ1-1; possible D gene TRBD1, 5 bases. The CDR3 length is 14 residues. V shed 4 bases and J shed 1 base, with 11 bases lying between them. In germline, CDR1 is SGHRS, CDR2 YFSETQ.

The rearrangement joins TRBV9 to TRBJ2-3, with 7 bases aligning to TRBD1. Unmatched junction bases numbered 8, after V lost 4 bases and J lost 0 bases. Per germline, CDR1 SGDLS and CDR2 YYNGEE. The CDR3 is made up of 16 amino acids. Written as DNA, the CDR3 is TGTGCCAGCAGCAGGGGGACAGTCTCTAGCACAGATACGCAGTATTTT. It specifies CASSRGTVSSTDTQYF.

The chain combines TRBV28 with TRBJ2-6; D remains ambiguous. The CDR3 spans 15 residues. The V end was cut by 10 bases, the J end by 0 bases, with 13 bases between. CDR1 and CDR2 (germline): MDHEN, SYDVKM. The chain's CDR3 is CATSVHGSGANVLTF. CDR3 nucleotide sequence: TGTGCCACATCAGTGCACGGCTCTGGGGCCAACGTCCTGACTTTC.

This clone was recorded a few times. The V call is TRBV19, the J call TRBJ2-7; 13 bases are a match to TRBD2. The V segment lost 6 bases and the J segment 0 bases; nucleotides outside the gene matches: 2. Germline loops: CDR1 LNHDA, CDR2 SQIVND (reference sequence). This CDR3 spans 15 amino acids. The CDR3 sequence is CASRGLAGTSYEQYF. Here the CDR3 DNA reads TGTGCCAGTAGGGGACTAGCGGGGACCTCCTACGAGCAGTACTTC.

Remarks on this clone: A junction boundary mismatches the germline segment, possibly from a read error. The rearrangement joins TRBV7-7 to TRBJ2-2; 9 positions agree with TRBD2. CDR3 length equals 16 residues. From germline, CDR1 is SSHAT and CDR2 FNYEAQ (reference sequence). The CDR3 reads CASSLKAGGVTGELFF. The CDR3 DNA is TGTGCTAGCAGCTTAAAAGCGGGAGGAGTTACCGGGGAGCTGTTTTTT. Supplemented by reference TRBV7-7 and TRBJ2-2, the full variable domain reads GAGVSQSPRYKVTKRGQDVTLRCDPISSHATLYWYQQALGQGPEFLTYFNYEAQPDKSGLPSDRFSAERPEGSISTLTIQRTEQRDSAMYRCASSLKAGGVTGELFFGEGSRLTVL.

The CDR3 sequence: CASSLRGGRETQYF. The CDR3 DNA reads TGTGCCAGCAGCTTGCGAGGGGGCAGAGAGACCCAGTACTTC. The chain links TRBV5-4 to TRBJ2-5; 7 bases align to TRBD1. This CDR3 is built from 14 residues. After removal of 1 base from V and 4 bases from J, the junction contained 4 bases not matched to a gene. In germline, CDR1 is SGHNT, CDR2 YYREEE (reference sequence).

The chain carries TRBV28 and TRBJ2-7; D remains unclear. CDR1 MDHEN and CDR2 SYDVKM come from the germline V gene. The CDR3 is 15 residues long. Trimming stripped 2 bases from V and 2 bases from J, with 13 bases between. CDR3 bases: TGTGCCAGCAGTTTAGCTGGCTCCGGAACCTACGAGCAGTACTTC. It yields the protein CASSLAGSGTYEQYF.

A single count supports this clone. This chain connects TRBV30 to TRBJ1-2; 11 positions match TRBD1. CDR1 and CDR2 (germline): GTSNPN, SVGIG (reference sequence). The ends lost 3 bases at V and 4 bases at J; junction bases unmatched: 4. CDR3 length equals 14 residues. The CDR3 sequence: CAWSRTGGIYGYTF. The CDR3 DNA reads as TGTGCCTGGAGCCGGACAGGGGGCATCTATGGCTACACCTTC.

V usage is TRBV6-1 and J usage is TRBJ2-7; 12 positions match TRBD2. This CDR3 has 15 amino acids. The trim removed 6 bases at V and 0 bases at J, leaving 3 bases unmatched. The germline V gene has CDR1 MNHNS and CDR2 SASEGT. The CDR3 spells CASREGLAGSYEQYF. CDR3 nucleotides: TGTGCCAGCAGGGAGGGACTAGCGGGCTCCTACGAGCAGTACTTC.